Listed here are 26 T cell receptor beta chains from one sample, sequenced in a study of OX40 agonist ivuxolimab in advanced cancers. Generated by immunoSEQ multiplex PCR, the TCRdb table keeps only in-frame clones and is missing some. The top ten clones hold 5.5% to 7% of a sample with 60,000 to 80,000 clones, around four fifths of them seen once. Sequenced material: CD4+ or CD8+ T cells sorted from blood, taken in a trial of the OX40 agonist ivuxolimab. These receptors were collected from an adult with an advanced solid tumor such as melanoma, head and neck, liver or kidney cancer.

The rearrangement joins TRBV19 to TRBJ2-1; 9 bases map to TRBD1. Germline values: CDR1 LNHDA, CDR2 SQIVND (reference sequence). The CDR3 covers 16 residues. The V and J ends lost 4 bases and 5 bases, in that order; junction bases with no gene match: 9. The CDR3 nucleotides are TGTGCCAGTAGTAACTCCCGGGACAGGGTTAACAATGAGCAGTTCTTC. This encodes CASSNSRDRVNNEQFF. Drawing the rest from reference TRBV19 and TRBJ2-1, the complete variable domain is DGGITQSPKYLFRKEGQNVTLSCEQNLNHDAMYWYRQDPGQGLRLIYYSQIVNDFQKGDIAEGYSVSREKKESFPLTVTSAQKNPTAFYLCASSNSRDRVNNEQFFGPGTRLTVL.

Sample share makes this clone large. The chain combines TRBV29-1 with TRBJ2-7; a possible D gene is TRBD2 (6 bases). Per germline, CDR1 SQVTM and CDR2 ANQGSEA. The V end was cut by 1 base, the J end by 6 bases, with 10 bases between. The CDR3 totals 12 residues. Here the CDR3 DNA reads TGCAGCGTTGAAGGACGGCGGGGCGAGCAGTACTTC. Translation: CSVEGRRGEQYF.

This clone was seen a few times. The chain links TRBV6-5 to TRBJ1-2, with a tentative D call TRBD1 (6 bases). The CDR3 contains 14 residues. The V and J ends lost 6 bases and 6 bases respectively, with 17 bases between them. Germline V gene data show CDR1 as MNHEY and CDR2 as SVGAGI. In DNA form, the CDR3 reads TGTGCCAGCAGCCAGATCAAGGGGGAGGATGGCTACACCTTC. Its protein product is CASSQIKGEDGYTF.

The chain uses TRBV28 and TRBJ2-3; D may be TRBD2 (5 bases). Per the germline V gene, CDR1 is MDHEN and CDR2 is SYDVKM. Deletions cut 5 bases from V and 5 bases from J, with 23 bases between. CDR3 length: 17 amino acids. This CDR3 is CASSLSASAGWGDTQYF. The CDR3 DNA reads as TGTGCCAGCAGTCTGTCTGCCTCCGCGGGCTGGGGAGATACGCAGTATTTT.

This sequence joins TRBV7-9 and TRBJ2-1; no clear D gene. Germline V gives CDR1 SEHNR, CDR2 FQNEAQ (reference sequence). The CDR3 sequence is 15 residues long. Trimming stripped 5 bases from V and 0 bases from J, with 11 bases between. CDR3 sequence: CASSLTVGSYNEQFF. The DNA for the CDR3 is TGTGCCAGCAGCCTCACAGTTGGCTCCTACAATGAGCAGTTCTTC.

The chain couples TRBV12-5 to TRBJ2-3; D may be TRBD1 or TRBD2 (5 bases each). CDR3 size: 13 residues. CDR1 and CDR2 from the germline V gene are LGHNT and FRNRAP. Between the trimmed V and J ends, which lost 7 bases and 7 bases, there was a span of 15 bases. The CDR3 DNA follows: TGTGCTAGTGCCCCCCCCAGGGAGAATACGCAGTATTTT. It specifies CASAPPRENTQYF.

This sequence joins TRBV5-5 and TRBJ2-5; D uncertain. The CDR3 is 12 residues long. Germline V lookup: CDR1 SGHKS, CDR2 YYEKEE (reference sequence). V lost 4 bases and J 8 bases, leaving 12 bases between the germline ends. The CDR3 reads CASSLALNTQYF. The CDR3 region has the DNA TGTGCCAGCAGCCTGGCCCTCAATACCCAGTACTTC.

CDR3 DNA: TGTGCCAGCAGCTTTTCAGGGAGCTACGAGCAGTACTTC. Protein product: CASSFSGSYEQYF. The chain combines TRBV5-6 with TRBJ2-7; D is possibly TRBD1 or TRBD2 (5 bases each). Germline-derived CDR1 and CDR2 are SGHDT and YYEEEE. V was shortened by 2 bases and J by 3 bases, with 9 bases between the two germline ends. This CDR3 contains 13 residues.

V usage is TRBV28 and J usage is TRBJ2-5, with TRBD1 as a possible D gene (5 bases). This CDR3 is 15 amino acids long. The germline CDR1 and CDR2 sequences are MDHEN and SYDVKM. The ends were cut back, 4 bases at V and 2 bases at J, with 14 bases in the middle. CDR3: CASSSDSELQETQYF. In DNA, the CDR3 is TGTGCCAGCAGTTCAGACAGTGAATTACAAGAGACCCAGTACTTC. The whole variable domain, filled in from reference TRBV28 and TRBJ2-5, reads DVKVTQSSRYLVKRTGEKVFLECVQDMDHENMFWYRQDPGLGLRLIYFSYDVKMKEKGDIPEGYSVSREKKERFSLILESASTNQTSMYLCASSSDSELQETQYFGPGTRLLVL.

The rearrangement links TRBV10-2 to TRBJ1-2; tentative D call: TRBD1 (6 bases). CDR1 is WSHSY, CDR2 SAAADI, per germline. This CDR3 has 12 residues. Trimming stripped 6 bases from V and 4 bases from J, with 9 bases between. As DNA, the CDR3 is TGCGCCAGCAGCACAGGGACCTATGGCTACACCTTC. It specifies CASSTGTYGYTF.

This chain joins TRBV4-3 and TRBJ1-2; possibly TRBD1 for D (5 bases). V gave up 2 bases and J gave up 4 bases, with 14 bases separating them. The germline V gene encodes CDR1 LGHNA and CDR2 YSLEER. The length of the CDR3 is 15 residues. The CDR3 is CASSQPHDSRYGYTF. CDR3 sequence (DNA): TGCGCCAGCAGCCAACCCCACGACAGCCGCTATGGCTACACCTTC.

The CDR3 sequence: CASSFEGQAKQYF. Here the CDR3 DNA reads TGTGCCAGCAGCTTTGAGGGACAGGCCAAGCAGTACTTC. This chain connects TRBV7-2 to TRBJ2-7; TRBD1 matches at 8 bases. V trimming: 3 bases; J trimming: 8 bases; junction bases outside the gene matches: 6. This CDR3 is 13 amino acids long. Per the germline V gene, CDR1 is SGHTA and CDR2 is FQGNSA.

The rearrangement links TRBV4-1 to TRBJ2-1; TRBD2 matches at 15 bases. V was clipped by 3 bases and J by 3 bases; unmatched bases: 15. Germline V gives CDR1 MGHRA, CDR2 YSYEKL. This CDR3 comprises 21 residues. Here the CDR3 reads CASSQLPGLAGGQIIYNEQFF. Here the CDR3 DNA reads TGCGCCAGCAGCCAGTTGCCGGGACTAGCGGGGGGACAAATTATCTACAATGAGCAGTTCTTC.

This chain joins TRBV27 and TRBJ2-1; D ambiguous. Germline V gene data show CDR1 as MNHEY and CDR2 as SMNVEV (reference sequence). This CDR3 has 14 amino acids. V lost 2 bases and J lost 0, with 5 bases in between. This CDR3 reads CASSLESSYNEQFF. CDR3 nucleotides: TGTGCCAGCAGTTTAGAAAGCTCCTACAATGAGCAGTTCTTC.

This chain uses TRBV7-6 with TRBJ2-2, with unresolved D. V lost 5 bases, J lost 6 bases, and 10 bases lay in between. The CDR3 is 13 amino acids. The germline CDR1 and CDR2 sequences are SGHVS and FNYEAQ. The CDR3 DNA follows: TGTGCCAGCAGCACTGGTTGGTCCGGGGAGCTGTTTTTT. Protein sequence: CASSTGWSGELFF.

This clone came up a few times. CDR3 sequence: CASSRNRGEQFF. The CDR3 region has the DNA TGTGCCAGCAGCCGTAACAGGGGCGAGCAGTTCTTC. This sequence joins TRBV11-2 and TRBJ2-1, with 7 bases fitting TRBD1. With V trimmed by 5 bases and J by 10 bases, 5 bases remained unmatched. Germline values: CDR1 SGHAT, CDR2 FQNNGV. This CDR3 has 12 amino acids.

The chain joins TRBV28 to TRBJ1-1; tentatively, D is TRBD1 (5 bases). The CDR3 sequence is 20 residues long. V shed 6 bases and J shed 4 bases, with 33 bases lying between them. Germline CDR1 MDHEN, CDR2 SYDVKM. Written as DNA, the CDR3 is TGTGCCAGCAGGAATTCATTCATAGACAGAGGGAGGATTGGTGTCACTGAAGCTTTCTTT. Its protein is CASRNSFIDRGRIGVTEAFF.

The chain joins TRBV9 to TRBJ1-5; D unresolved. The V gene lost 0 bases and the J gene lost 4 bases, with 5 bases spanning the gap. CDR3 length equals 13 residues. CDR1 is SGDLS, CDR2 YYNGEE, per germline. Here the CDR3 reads CASSVDLNQPQHF. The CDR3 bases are TGTGCCAGCAGCGTAGATTTGAATCAGCCCCAGCATTTT.

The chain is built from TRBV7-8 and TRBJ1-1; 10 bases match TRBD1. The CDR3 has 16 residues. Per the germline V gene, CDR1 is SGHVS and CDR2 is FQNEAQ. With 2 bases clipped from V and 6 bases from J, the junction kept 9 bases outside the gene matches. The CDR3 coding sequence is TGTGCCAGCAGCTTAACCGCCGGGACAGGGGATGCTGAAGCTTTCTTT. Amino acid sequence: CASSLTAGTGDAEAFF. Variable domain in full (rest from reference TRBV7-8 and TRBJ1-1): GAGVSQSPRYKVAKRGQDVALRCDPISGHVSLFWYQQALGQGPEFLTYFQNEAQLDKSGLPSDRFFAERPEGSVSTLKIQRTQQEDSAVYLCASSLTAGTGDAEAFFGQGTRLTVV.

Written as DNA, the CDR3 is TGTGCCAGCAGCGTAGGGGCGGAATCCTACAATGAGCAGTTCTTC. Amino acids: CASSVGAESYNEQFF. The rearrangement uses TRBV9 and TRBJ2-1, with unresolved D. The length of the CDR3 is 15 residues. CDR1 SGDLS and CDR2 YYNGEE come from the germline V gene. V was trimmed by 0 bases and J by 1 base, leaving 8 bases between them.

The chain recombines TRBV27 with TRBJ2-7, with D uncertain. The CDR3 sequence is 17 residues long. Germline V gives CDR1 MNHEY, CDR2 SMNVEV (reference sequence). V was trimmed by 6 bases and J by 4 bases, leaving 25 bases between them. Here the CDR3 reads CASSPPPGRSHGYEQYV. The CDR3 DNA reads TGTGCCAGCAGCCCTCCTCCCGGCAGGAGCCATGGGTACGAGCAGTACGTC.

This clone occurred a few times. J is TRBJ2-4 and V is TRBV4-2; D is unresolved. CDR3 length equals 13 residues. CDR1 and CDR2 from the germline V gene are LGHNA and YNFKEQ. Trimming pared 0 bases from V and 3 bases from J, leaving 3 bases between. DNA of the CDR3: TGTGCCAGCAGCCAAGATGGCAAAAACATTCAGTACTTC. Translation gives CASSQDGKNIQYF.

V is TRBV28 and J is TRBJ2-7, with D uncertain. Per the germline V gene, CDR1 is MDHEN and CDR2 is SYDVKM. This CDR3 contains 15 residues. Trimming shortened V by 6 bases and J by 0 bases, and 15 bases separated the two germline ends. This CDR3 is CASSQTWGSSYEQYF. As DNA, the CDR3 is TGTGCCAGCAGCCAGACCTGGGGTAGCTCCTACGAGCAGTACTTC.

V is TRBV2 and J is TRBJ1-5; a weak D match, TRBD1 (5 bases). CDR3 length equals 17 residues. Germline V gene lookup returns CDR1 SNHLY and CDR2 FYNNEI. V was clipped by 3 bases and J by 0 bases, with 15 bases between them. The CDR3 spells CASSDRGRHYSNQPQHF. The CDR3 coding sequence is TGTGCCAGCAGTGATAGGGGCAGACATTATAGCAATCAGCCCCAGCATTTT.

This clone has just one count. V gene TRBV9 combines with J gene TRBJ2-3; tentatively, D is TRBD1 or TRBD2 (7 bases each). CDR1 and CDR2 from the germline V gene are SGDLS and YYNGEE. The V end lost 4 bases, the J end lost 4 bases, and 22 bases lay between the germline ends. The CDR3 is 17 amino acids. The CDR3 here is CASSSPGGDRSSDTQYF. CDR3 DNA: TGTGCCAGCAGCTCCCCAGGGGGGGACCGGTCGTCAGATACGCAGTATTTT.

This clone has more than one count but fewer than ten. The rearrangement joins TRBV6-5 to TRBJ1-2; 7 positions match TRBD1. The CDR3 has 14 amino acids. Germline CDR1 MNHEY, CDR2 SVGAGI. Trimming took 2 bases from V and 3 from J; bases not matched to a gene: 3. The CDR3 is CASSYAGGDYGYTF. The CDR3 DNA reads TGTGCCAGCAGTTACGCAGGGGGAGACTATGGCTACACCTTC.